This TCR beta chain derives from a study of patients and donors after allogeneic stem cell transplantation. TCRdb reprocessed the RT-PCR reads with MiXCR, giving one entry per CDR3 protein. The profile shows about 200,000 distinct CDR3 sequences, over 30% of them singletons. The sample holds a few counts of this clonotype. This TCR was sampled from a human donor who was either an allogeneic HSCT recipient or a stem cell or donor lymphocyte infusion donor (not recorded which). It is not recorded whose cells these are; they may come from a transplant donor. Sequencing was carried out using blood, either unsorted or a sorted T cell fraction (not recorded which).

This CDR3 is CASSVTGDSGNTIYF. CDR3 in DNA: TGTGCCAGCAGTGTAACAGGGGACTCTGGAAACACCATATATTTT. V and J are TRBV12-3 or TRBV12-4 and TRBJ1-3, with 7 positions matching TRBD1. The CDR3 spans 15 residues. V lost 5 bases to trimming and J lost 0 bases; unmatched junction nucleotides: 4.